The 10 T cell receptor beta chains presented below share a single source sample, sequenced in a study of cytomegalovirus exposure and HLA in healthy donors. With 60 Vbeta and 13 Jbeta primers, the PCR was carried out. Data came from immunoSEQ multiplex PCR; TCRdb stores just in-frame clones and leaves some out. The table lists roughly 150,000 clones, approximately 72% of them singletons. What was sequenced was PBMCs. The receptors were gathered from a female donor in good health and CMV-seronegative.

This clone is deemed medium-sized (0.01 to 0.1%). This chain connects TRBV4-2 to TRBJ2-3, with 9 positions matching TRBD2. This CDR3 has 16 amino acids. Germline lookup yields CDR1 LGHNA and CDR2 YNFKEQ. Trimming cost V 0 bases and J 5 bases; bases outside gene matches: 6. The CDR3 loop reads CASSQERGGGGDTQYF. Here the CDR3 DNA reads TGTGCCAGCAGCCAAGAGCGGGGGGGCGGGGGAGATACGCAGTATTTT.

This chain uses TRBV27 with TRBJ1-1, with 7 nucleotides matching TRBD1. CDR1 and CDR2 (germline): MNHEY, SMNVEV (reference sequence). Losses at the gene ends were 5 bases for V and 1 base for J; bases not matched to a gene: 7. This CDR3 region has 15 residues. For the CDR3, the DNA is TGTGCCAGCAGTGACTCCGGGACAGCGAACACTGAAGCTTTCTTT. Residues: CASSDSGTANTEAFF.

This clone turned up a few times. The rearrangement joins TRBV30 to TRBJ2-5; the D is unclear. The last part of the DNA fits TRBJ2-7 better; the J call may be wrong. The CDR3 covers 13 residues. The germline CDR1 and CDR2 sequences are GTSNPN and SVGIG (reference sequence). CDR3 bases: TGTGCCTGGAGCATCGTGCCTTCCTACGAGCAGTACTTC. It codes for CAWSIVPSYEQYF.

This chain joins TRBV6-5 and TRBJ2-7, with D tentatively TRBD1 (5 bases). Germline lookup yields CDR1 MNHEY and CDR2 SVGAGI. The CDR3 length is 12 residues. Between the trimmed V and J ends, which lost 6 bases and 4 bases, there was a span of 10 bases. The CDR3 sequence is CASSSRVYEQYF. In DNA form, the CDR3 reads TGTGCCAGCAGCTCCAGGGTTTACGAGCAGTACTTC.

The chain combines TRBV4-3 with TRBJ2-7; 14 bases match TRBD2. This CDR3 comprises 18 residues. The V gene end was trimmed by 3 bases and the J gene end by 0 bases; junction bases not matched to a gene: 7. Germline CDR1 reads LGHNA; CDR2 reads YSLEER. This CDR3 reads CASSHSTSGRGISYEQYF. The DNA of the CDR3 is TGCGCCAGCAGCCACTCGACTAGCGGGAGGGGAATCTCCTACGAGCAGTACTTC.

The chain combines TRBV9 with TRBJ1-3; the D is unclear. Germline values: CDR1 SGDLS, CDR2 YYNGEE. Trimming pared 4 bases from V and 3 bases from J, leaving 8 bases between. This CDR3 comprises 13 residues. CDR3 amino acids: CASSPPFGNTIYF. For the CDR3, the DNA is TGTGCCAGCAGCCCCCCGTTTGGAAACACCATATATTTT.

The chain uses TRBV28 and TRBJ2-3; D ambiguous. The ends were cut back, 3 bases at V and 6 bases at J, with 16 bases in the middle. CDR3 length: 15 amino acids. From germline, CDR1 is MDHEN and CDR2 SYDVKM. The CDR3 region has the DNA TGTGCCAGCAGTTTGACCGGCGTGCAAGCGGATACGCAGTATTTT. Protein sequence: CASSLTGVQADTQYF.

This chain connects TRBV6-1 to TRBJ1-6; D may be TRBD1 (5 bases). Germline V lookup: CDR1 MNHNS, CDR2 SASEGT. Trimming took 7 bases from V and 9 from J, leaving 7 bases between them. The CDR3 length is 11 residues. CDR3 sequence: CASTQGSPLHF. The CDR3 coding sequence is TGTGCCAGCACTCAGGGTTCACCCCTCCACTTT.

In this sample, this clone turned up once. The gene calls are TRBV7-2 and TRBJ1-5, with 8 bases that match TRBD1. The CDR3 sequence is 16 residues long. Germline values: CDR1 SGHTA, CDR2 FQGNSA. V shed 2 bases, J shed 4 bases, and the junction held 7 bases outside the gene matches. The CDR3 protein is CASSLTSGGGNQPQHF. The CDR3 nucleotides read TGTGCCAGCAGCTTAACCTCAGGGGGCGGAAATCAGCCCCAGCATTTT.

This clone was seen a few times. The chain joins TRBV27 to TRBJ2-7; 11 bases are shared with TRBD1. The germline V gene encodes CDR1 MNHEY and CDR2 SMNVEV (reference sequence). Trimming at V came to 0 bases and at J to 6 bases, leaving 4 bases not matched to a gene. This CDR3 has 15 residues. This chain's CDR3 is CASSLSGTGGSEQYF. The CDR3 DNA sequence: TGTGCCAGCAGTTTATCCGGGACAGGGGGGTCCGAGCAGTACTTC.